The source of this T cell receptor beta chain is a study of Ad26.COV2.S vaccination and SARS-CoV-2 variants. Study-wide results and limits: Ad26.COV2.S recipients had broader spike-specific TCRs (P = 0.0014). Spike-specific CD8+ and CD4+ T cell responses reportedly showed substantial breadth after vaccination.

V lost 4 bases and J lost 7, with 17 bases in between. Germline CDR1 and CDR2: SGHRS and YFSETQ. This CDR3 has 14 amino acids. As for treatment: around 19 received Ad26.COV2.S at low or high dose, single or two shots; five or six received placebo; per-sample allocation not given. Following the first vaccine or placebo injection, samples were taken on day 63. The donor was a Boston adult aged 18-55 years. Spike of the Wuhan-strain SARS-CoV-2 was expressed by an Ad26 vector, which formed the vaccine. Sequencing was performed with immunoSEQ multiplex PCR; in TCRdb, only in-frame clones are kept and a portion is missing. Counted here are about 440,000 clones, about 90% occurring once; the ten biggest clones make up roughly 3.9%. A note on this clone: Its target is unknown.

The source of this sequence is a person between 18 and 65 years old who received the Ad26.COV2.S COVID-19 vaccine or a placebo. This rearrangement joins TRBV5-1 to TRBJ1-2, with D possibly matching TRBD1 (6 bases). Source: peripheral blood, taken in a trial of Ad26.COV2.S vaccine versus placebo. The DNA for the CDR3 is TGCGCCAGCAGCGCACAGGGTGGGGACTCTGGCTACACCTTC. Translated: CASSAQGGDSGYTF.